Listed below are T cell receptor beta chains from one sample, sequenced in a study of T cell changes during pregnancy in multiple sclerosis. Clones were read by immunoSEQ multiplex PCR, and TCRdb kept only the in-frame ones, dropping some. This sample carries roughly 14,000 clones, 80% to 90% of them seen once, and the ten largest clones take under 20%. The source was CD8+ T cells from peripheral blood mononuclear cells, collected in the first trimester of pregnancy. The receptor set was obtained from a female donor with multiple sclerosis, enrolled in a pregnancy study. CDR3s include the opening cysteine and the closing phenylalanine or tryptophan. A D gene is named only where the DNA matches it firmly. Size is omitted from some rows. Given values are once, few, many or a class for expanded clones.

j_gene: TRBJ2-1
v_gene: TRBV4-1
abundance: .
d_gene: .
CDR3nt: TGCGCCAGCAGCTCTAGCCGGACAGTCGAGCAGTTCTTC
CDR3aa: CASSSSRTVEQFF

j_gene: TRBJ1-2
v_gene: TRBV6-5
abundance: .
d_gene: .
CDR3nt: TGTGCCAGCAGTCCTACGGACAGACCCTATGGCTACACCTTC
CDR3aa: CASSPTDRPYGYTF

j_gene: TRBJ2-1
v_gene: TRBV7-3
abundance: .
d_gene: .
CDR3nt: TGTGCCAGCAGCCCGCGGGGCATCACCTACAATGAGCAGTTCTTC
CDR3aa: CASSPRGITYNEQFF

j_gene: TRBJ2-3
v_gene: TRBV2
abundance: once
d_gene: TRBD2
CDR3nt: TGTGCCAGCAGTGGAGGAGCTAGCGGGGGGAGGAGCACAGATACGCAGTATTTT
CDR3aa: CASSGGASGGRSTDTQYF

j_gene: TRBJ1-2
v_gene: TRBV19
abundance: .
d_gene: TRBD1
CDR3nt: TGTGCCGGAAGGACAGGGGATGGCTACACCTTC
CDR3aa: CAGRTGDGYTF

j_gene: TRBJ2-1
v_gene: TRBV10-3
abundance: .
d_gene: TRBD2
CDR3nt: TGTGCCATCAGTGAGTCGACGGGGGGGATGCGAGGTGAGCAGTTCTTC
CDR3aa: CAISESTGGMRGEQFF

j_gene: TRBJ1-1
v_gene: TRBV2
abundance: .
d_gene: .
CDR3nt: TGTGCCAGCCCCCGTACTGAAGCTTTCTTT
CDR3aa: CASPRTEAFF

j_gene: TRBJ1-1
v_gene: TRBV27
abundance: .
d_gene: .
CDR3nt: TGTGCCAGCAGTCACAGGGTAGGGAACACTGAAGCTTTCTTT
CDR3aa: CASSHRVGNTEAFF

j_gene: TRBJ1-1
v_gene: TRBV5-1
abundance: .
d_gene: .
CDR3nt: TGCGCCAGCAGCTTGGTGGGGGGGCGGAACACTGAAGCTTTCTTT
CDR3aa: CASSLVGGRNTEAFF

j_gene: TRBJ2-1
v_gene: TRBV7-8
abundance: .
d_gene: TRBD1
CDR3nt: TGTGCCAGCAGTCCAGGACAGGGCCCATACAATGAGCAGTTCTTC
CDR3aa: CASSPGQGPYNEQFF

j_gene: TRBJ1-6
v_gene: TRBV27
abundance: .
d_gene: .
CDR3nt: TGTGCCAGCAGTTTATCTCGGACGGGGGGCAATTCACCCCTCCACTTT
CDR3aa: CASSLSRTGGNSPLHF

j_gene: TRBJ2-3
v_gene: TRBV29-1
abundance: .
d_gene: TRBD2
CDR3nt: TGCAGTACTGGGGGACAGGGTTGGACTAGCGGGATAAATACGCAGTATTTT
CDR3aa: CSTGGQGWTSGINTQYF

j_gene: TRBJ2-7
v_gene: TRBV7-9
abundance: .
d_gene: TRBD2
CDR3nt: TGTGCCAGCAGCCGGACTGGGAGGGGCCGGCTTGGCGAGCAGTACTTC
CDR3aa: CASSRTGRGRLGEQYF

j_gene: TRBJ2-1
v_gene: TRBV5-4
abundance: few
d_gene: .
CDR3nt: TGTGCCAGCAGCTTAACAGGGGAGCAGTTCTTC
CDR3aa: CASSLTGEQFF

j_gene: TRBJ2-5
v_gene: TRBV7-9
abundance: .
d_gene: .
CDR3nt: TGTGCCAGCAACCTACAGGGGACCCAGTACTTC
CDR3aa: CASNLQGTQYF

j_gene: TRBJ2-3
v_gene: TRBV7-2
abundance: few
d_gene: TRBD2
CDR3nt: TGTGCCAGCAGCTTAACTAGCGGGAGTACAGATACGCAGTATTTT
CDR3aa: CASSLTSGSTDTQYF

j_gene: TRBJ1-2
v_gene: TRBV9
abundance: .
d_gene: .
CDR3nt: TGTGCCAGCAGTCTCAACCGGGCTAACTATGGCTACACCTTC
CDR3aa: CASSLNRANYGYTF

j_gene: TRBJ1-4
v_gene: TRBV28
abundance: .
d_gene: TRBD1
CDR3nt: TGTGCCAGCAGCCACAGGGGAAGAGAGGAAAAACTGTTTTTT
CDR3aa: CASSHRGREEKLFF

j_gene: TRBJ2-7
v_gene: TRBV7-8
abundance: .
d_gene: .
CDR3nt: TGTGCCAGCAGCTTGAGGACTGGGGGGTCCTACGAGCAGTACTTC
CDR3aa: CASSLRTGGSYEQYF

j_gene: TRBJ2-2
v_gene: TRBV15
abundance: once
d_gene: TRBD1
CDR3nt: TGTGCCACCAGCCGCGGACAGGGTGGTACCGGGGAGCTGTTTTTT
CDR3aa: CATSRGQGGTGELFF

j_gene: TRBJ2-5
v_gene: TRBV9
abundance: .
d_gene: TRBD2
CDR3nt: TGTGCCAGCAGCGCAACTCCGGGACTAGCGGAAGAGACCCAGTACTTC
CDR3aa: CASSATPGLAEETQYF

j_gene: TRBJ1-2
v_gene: TRBV13
abundance: .
d_gene: .
CDR3nt: TGTGCCAGCAGCTATTATCTACAGAATTATGGCTACACCTTC
CDR3aa: CASSYYLQNYGYTF

j_gene: TRBJ1-1
v_gene: TRBV19
abundance: .
d_gene: TRBD1
CDR3nt: TGTGCCAGTAGCCTCTTGACAGGGGCACAGAACACTGAAGCTTTCTTT
CDR3aa: CASSLLTGAQNTEAFF

j_gene: TRBJ1-5
v_gene: TRBV9
abundance: .
d_gene: .
CDR3nt: TGTGCCAGCAGCGTACAGGGCGATCAGCCCCAGCATTTT
CDR3aa: CASSVQGDQPQHF

j_gene: TRBJ1-3
v_gene: TRBV13
abundance: .
d_gene: TRBD1
CDR3nt: TGTGCCAGCAGTTCTGGACAGGGGAGAAACACCATATATTTT
CDR3aa: CASSSGQGRNTIYF

j_gene: TRBJ2-7
v_gene: TRBV7-2
abundance: .
d_gene: TRBD2
CDR3nt: TGTGCCAGCAGCTTTAGGGGCTCACTAGCGGGTCTCGCGGACGAGCAGTACTTC
CDR3aa: CASSFRGSLAGLADEQYF

j_gene: TRBJ1-2
v_gene: TRBV14
abundance: .
d_gene: .
CDR3nt: TGTGCCAGCAGCCTTTGGGCGGGACCGTACCATAACTATGGCTACACCTTC
CDR3aa: CASSLWAGPYHNYGYTF

j_gene: TRBJ1-2
v_gene: TRBV7-2
abundance: .
d_gene: TRBD1
CDR3nt: TGTGCCAGCAGCTTAGGGACAGGTGACTATGGCTACACCTTC
CDR3aa: CASSLGTGDYGYTF

j_gene: TRBJ2-7
v_gene: TRBV2
abundance: few
d_gene: TRBD2
CDR3nt: TGTGCCAGCAGTGAGGGACTAGCGCCCGCCTACGAGCAGTACTTC
CDR3aa: CASSEGLAPAYEQYF

j_gene: TRBJ2-7
v_gene: TRBV15
abundance: .
d_gene: .
CDR3nt: TGTGCCACCAGCAGCTCGGGAAGAGAGCAGTACTTC
CDR3aa: CATSSSGREQYF

j_gene: TRBJ2-6
v_gene: TRBV27
abundance: .
d_gene: .
CDR3nt: TGTGCCAGCAGTTTAAGGAAAACAACTAGCTCTGGGGCCAACGTCCTGACTTTC
CDR3aa: CASSLRKTTSSGANVLTF

j_gene: TRBJ2-7
v_gene: TRBV5-6
abundance: .
d_gene: .
CDR3nt: TGTGCCAGCAGCTTGTTAGAGGGTTCCTACGAGCAGTACTTC
CDR3aa: CASSLLEGSYEQYF

j_gene: TRBJ2-4
v_gene: TRBV19
abundance: few
d_gene: TRBD1
CDR3nt: TGTGCCAGTAGTACAGGGGGAGCCAAAAACATTCAGTACTTC
CDR3aa: CASSTGGAKNIQYF

j_gene: TRBJ1-4
v_gene: TRBV4-2
abundance: .
d_gene: TRBD1
CDR3nt: TGTGCCAGCAGCCAAGGCGGGACAGGGGAAGAAAAACTGTTTTTT
CDR3aa: CASSQGGTGEEKLFF

j_gene: TRBJ2-7
v_gene: TRBV27
abundance: few
d_gene: .
CDR3nt: TGTGCCAGCAGTTTATTCCAGGGGGGCTACGAGCAGTACTTC
CDR3aa: CASSLFQGGYEQYF

j_gene: TRBJ2-1
v_gene: TRBV2
abundance: .
d_gene: TRBD1
CDR3nt: TGTGCCAGCAGGACAGGGGGCAAAGATGAGCAGTTCTTC
CDR3aa: CASRTGGKDEQFF

j_gene: TRBJ2-7
v_gene: TRBV30
abundance: .
d_gene: TRBD2
CDR3nt: TGTGCCTGGAGTTGGACTAGCGGGGACCCTAGGGACGAGCAGTACTTC
CDR3aa: CAWSWTSGDPRDEQYF

j_gene: TRBJ1-1
v_gene: TRBV9
abundance: .
d_gene: .
CDR3nt: TGTGCCAGCAGCGCGGACAAGAACACTGAAGCTTTCTTT
CDR3aa: CASSADKNTEAFF

j_gene: TRBJ1-5
v_gene: TRBV4-2
abundance: .
d_gene: TRBD1
CDR3nt: TGTGCCAGCAGCCTTACCGGACAGGGGCTTCAGCCCCAGCATTTT
CDR3aa: CASSLTGQGLQPQHF

j_gene: TRBJ2-2
v_gene: TRBV7-9
abundance: .
d_gene: TRBD1
CDR3nt: TGTGCCAGCAGCCCTCCGGACAGGTCGACCGGGGAGCTGTTTTTT
CDR3aa: CASSPPDRSTGELFF

j_gene: TRBJ2-1
v_gene: TRBV6-5
abundance: few
d_gene: .
CDR3nt: TGTGCCAGCAGGGTAGCGTCTTCCTACAATGAGCAGTTCTTC
CDR3aa: CASRVASSYNEQFF

j_gene: TRBJ2-7
v_gene: TRBV7-9
abundance: .
d_gene: .
CDR3nt: TGTGCCAGCAGCTCCCAGAAGGAGGGCCCCCCTACCTACGAGCAGTACTTC
CDR3aa: CASSSQKEGPPTYEQYF

j_gene: TRBJ2-3
v_gene: TRBV11-3
abundance: .
d_gene: .
CDR3nt: TGTGCCAGCAGCTCCCGGGGGGATACGCAGTATTTT
CDR3aa: CASSSRGDTQYF

j_gene: TRBJ1-1
v_gene: TRBV28
abundance: once
d_gene: .
CDR3nt: TGTGCCAGCAGTTTACCCCCTATTGAAGCTTTCTTT
CDR3aa: CASSLPPIEAFF

j_gene: TRBJ2-7
v_gene: TRBV5-1
abundance: .
d_gene: TRBD2
CDR3nt: TGCGCCAGCAGCTTGGGGCCTAGCGGGGTAACCTACGAGCAGTACTTC
CDR3aa: CASSLGPSGVTYEQYF

j_gene: TRBJ2-6
v_gene: TRBV9
abundance: .
d_gene: .
CDR3nt: TGTGCCAGCAGCGTAGGATATGGCAGCTCTGGGGCCAACGTCCTGACTTTC
CDR3aa: CASSVGYGSSGANVLTF

j_gene: TRBJ1-4
v_gene: TRBV6-1
abundance: .
d_gene: .
CDR3nt: TGTGCCAGCAGTGAACGGTGGAATGAAAAACTGTTTTTT
CDR3aa: CASSERWNEKLFF

j_gene: TRBJ1-2
v_gene: TRBV18
abundance: .
d_gene: .
CDR3nt: TGTGCCAGCTCATCGGGCGGCGCAGGGTGGCGCGGCTACACCTTC
CDR3aa: CASSSGGAGWRGYTF

j_gene: TRBJ2-6
v_gene: TRBV7-3
abundance: .
d_gene: .
CDR3nt: TGTGCCAGCAGCCCAAGCGGATTATTAGCGGGGGCCAACGTCCTGACTTTC
CDR3aa: CASSPSGLLAGANVLTF

j_gene: TRBJ2-7
v_gene: TRBV29-1
abundance: .
d_gene: .
CDR3nt: TGCAGCGTTGAATTGGCTGCAAGCTCCTACGAGCAGTACTTC
CDR3aa: CSVELAASSYEQYF

j_gene: TRBJ2-1
v_gene: TRBV2
abundance: .
d_gene: .
CDR3nt: TGTGCCAGCAAATTAGAGGGAGCCTACAATGAGCAGTTCTTC
CDR3aa: CASKLEGAYNEQFF

j_gene: TRBJ1-2
v_gene: TRBV9
abundance: .
d_gene: .
CDR3nt: TGTGCCAGCAGCGCGACGGACAGTTTCTATGGCTACACCTTC
CDR3aa: CASSATDSFYGYTF

j_gene: TRBJ1-5
v_gene: TRBV27
abundance: .
d_gene: .
CDR3nt: TGTGCCAGCAGTTGGCAAAGCAATCAGCCCCAGCATTTT
CDR3aa: CASSWQSNQPQHF

j_gene: TRBJ1-1
v_gene: TRBV9
abundance: medium-sized
d_gene: .
CDR3nt: TGTGCCAGCAGCGACGGACCTCGAGGGACTGAAGCTTTCTTT
CDR3aa: CASSDGPRGTEAFF

j_gene: TRBJ2-6
v_gene: TRBV5-5
abundance: once
d_gene: .
CDR3nt: TGTGCCAGCAGCTGGTACCCGCAGGGAACCTACTCTGGGGCCAACGTCCTGACTTTC
CDR3aa: CASSWYPQGTYSGANVLTF

j_gene: TRBJ2-1
v_gene: TRBV7-6
abundance: once
d_gene: TRBD2
CDR3nt: TGTGCCAGCAGCTACGGGACTAGTCCGTTTAATGAGCAGTTCTTC
CDR3aa: CASSYGTSPFNEQFF

j_gene: TRBJ2-5
v_gene: TRBV27
abundance: .
d_gene: .
CDR3nt: TGTGCCAGCAGTTTGACGGACAGTCAAGAGACCCAGTACTTC
CDR3aa: CASSLTDSQETQYF

j_gene: TRBJ2-2
v_gene: TRBV7-9
abundance: .
d_gene: .
CDR3nt: TGTGCCAGCAGCTCCGCGAGGAGCAACCCAACAGGGCGTCCCGGGGAGCTGTTTTTT
CDR3aa: CASSSARSNPTGRPGELFF

j_gene: TRBJ1-1
v_gene: TRBV7-8
abundance: .
d_gene: TRBD1
CDR3nt: TGTGCCTCCACAGGGACAGTTAACACTGAAGCTTTCTTT
CDR3aa: CASTGTVNTEAFF